One T cell receptor beta chain is described in this entry. Its target is unknown. The source of the sample is a study of blood T cells in healthy people across ages. The authors isolated at least 6 million PBMCs per sample. This CDR3 is built from 16 residues. V was trimmed by 1 base and J by 5 bases, leaving 16 bases between them. The germline CDR1 and CDR2 sequences are SGHRS and YFSETQ. The study's findings and limits: A strong correlation between TCR beta diversity and naive T cell percentage was seen.

It was with a sample-barcoded 5' primer and a J-beta primer mix that a second PCR of roughly 6 to 12 cycles was run. All cDNA molecules were each tagged by a template-switch adaptor with 12 random nucleotides. TCRdb reanalysed the 5' RACE reads using MiXCR and keeps one entry per CDR3 protein. The sample records around 1.5 million distinct CDR3 sequences, roughly 60% being singletons. The chain is built from TRBV5-1 and TRBJ2-1; TRBD2 is a possible D gene (6 bases). This TCR was recovered from a young man in good health. Sequenced material: blood. CDR3 in DNA: TGCGCCAGCAGCTTGAGTCGGGCTAGCGTTAACAATGAGCAGTTCTTC. Encoded protein: CASSLSRASVNNEQFF. The complete variable domain, with remaining parts taken from reference TRBV5-1 and TRBJ2-1, reads KAGVTQTPRYLIKTRGQQVTLSCSPISGHRSVSWYQQTPGQGLQFLFEYFSETQRNKGNFPGRFSGRQFSNSRSEMNVSTLELGDSALYLCASSLSRASVNNEQFFGPGTRLTVL.